This T cell receptor (beta chain) was recovered during a study of T cells in Graves' hyperthyroidism and ophthalmopathy. Using RNA transcripts as the source, TCR beta CDR3 regions were amplified. HTBI primers were used for first-round RT-PCR of the TCR CDR3. TCRdb used MiXCR to reprocess the multiplex PCR reads, holding one entry per CDR3 protein. Among about half a million distinct CDR3 sequences, approximately 25% were seen once, and the ten largest hold roughly 12%. V lost 0 bases and J lost 2, with 10 bases in between. Germline CDR1 reads LGHNA; CDR2 reads YSLEER. There are 15 residues in the CDR3.

The chain combines TRBV4-3 with TRBJ1-1; D gene unclear. Sequenced input: blood. The TCR sequence derives from a woman aged 25-40 years with Graves' ophthalmopathy. The CDR3 region has the DNA TGCGCCAGCAGCCAAGAGAGGGTCCTTAACACTGAAGCTTTCTTT. Protein sequence: CASSQERVLNTEAFF.